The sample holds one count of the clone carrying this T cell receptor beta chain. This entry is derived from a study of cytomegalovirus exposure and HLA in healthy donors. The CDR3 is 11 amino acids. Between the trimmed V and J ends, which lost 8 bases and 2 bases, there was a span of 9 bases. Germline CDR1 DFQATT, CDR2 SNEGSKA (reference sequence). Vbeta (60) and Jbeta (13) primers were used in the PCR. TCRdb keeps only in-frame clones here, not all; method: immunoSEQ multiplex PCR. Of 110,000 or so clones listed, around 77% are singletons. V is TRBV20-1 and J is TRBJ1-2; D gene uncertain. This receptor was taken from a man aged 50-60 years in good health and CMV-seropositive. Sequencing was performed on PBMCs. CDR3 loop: CSTRENYGYTF. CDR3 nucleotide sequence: TGCAGTACGCGGGAAAACTATGGCTACACCTTC.